One sample yielded the 26 T cell receptor beta chains listed below, sequenced in a study of early T cells in non-severe SARS-CoV-2 infection. TCRdb passed the 5' RACE reads through MiXCR, listing each CDR3 protein once. The data contain around 68,000 distinct CDR3 sequences, roughly 5.7% of them singletons. The sample here was whole blood, taken at baseline. Receptors originate from an adult who was a healthcare worker with PCR-confirmed SARS-CoV-2 infection or an uninfected control (not recorded which).

In this sample, this clonotype turned up many times. The chain links TRBV12-3 or TRBV12-4 to TRBJ2-4, with a possible D match to TRBD2 (5 bases). The V end was cut by 6 bases, the J end by 9 bases, with 15 bases between. The CDR3 has 13 amino acids. CDR3 nucleotide sequence: TGTGCCAGCAGACCTCCAGCGGACCGCATTCAGTACTTC. Its translation: CASRPPADRIQYF.

In this sample, this clonotype turned up many times. The V gene is TRBV7-2, the J gene TRBJ2-3, with TRBD2 identical over 8 bases. CDR1 is SGHTA and CDR2 is FQGNSA in the germline V gene. The CDR3 has 15 residues. The V and J ends lost 3 bases and 4 bases, in that order; junction bases with no gene match: 6. This CDR3 reads CASSLYSGRPDTQYF. The CDR3, as DNA: TGTGCCAGCAGCTTGTACAGCGGGAGACCAGATACGCAGTATTTT.

This clonotype was seen at least ten times. The V gene is TRBV20-1, the J gene TRBJ1-6, with D possibly TRBD1 on 6 matching bases. Trimming pared 0 bases from V and 5 bases from J, leaving 14 bases between. This CDR3 region has 16 residues. From germline, CDR1 is DFQATT and CDR2 SNEGSKA (reference sequence). CDR3 DNA sequence: TGCAGTGCTAGAGATTCCCAGGGGTGGAATAATTCACCCCTCCACTTT. Residues: CSARDSQGWNNSPLHF.

This clonotype was seen repeatedly, ten times or more. This chain uses TRBV11-2 with TRBJ1-2; the D is unclear. The CDR3 totals 13 residues. Trimming shortened V by 0 bases and J by 2 bases, and 4 bases separated the two germline ends. Germline CDR1 and CDR2: SGHAT and FQNNGV. CDR3 amino acids: CASSLEGNYGYTF. The CDR3 DNA reads as TGTGCCAGCAGCTTAGAGGGGAACTATGGCTACACCTTC. The full variable domain, its missing parts supplied by reference TRBV11-2 and TRBJ1-2, is EAGVAQSPRYKIIEKRQSVAFWCNPISGHATLYWYQQILGQGPKLLIQFQNNGVVDDSQLPKDRFSAERLKGVDSTLKIQPAKLEDSAVYLCASSLEGNYGYTFGSGTRLTVV.

Details on this clonotype: An end of the junction does not agree with germline; a read error may underlie this. The chain employs TRBV7-2 and TRBJ2-3; 9 bases are shared with TRBD2. Germline-derived CDR1 and CDR2 are SGHTA and FQGNSA. This CDR3 has 14 amino acids. In DNA, the CDR3 is TGTGCCTGCAGCTGGGGACTAGCTACAGATACGCAGTATTTT. Translation: CACSWGLATDTQYF.

In this sample, this clonotype turned up a few times. The J gene is TRBJ2-1, the V gene TRBV6-2 or TRBV6-3; D not resolved. Between the trimmed V and J ends, which lost 2 bases and 10 bases, there was a span of 12 bases. Germline loops: CDR1 MNHEY, CDR2 SVGEGT. CDR3 length: 13 amino acids. In DNA, the CDR3 is TGTGCCAGCAGTTACCGGCTCGCGAGGGAGCAGTTCTTC. Amino acid sequence: CASSYRLAREQFF.

There are many counts of this clonotype. V usage is TRBV12-3 or TRBV12-4 and J usage is TRBJ2-1, with D tentatively TRBD2 (5 bases). The CDR3 loop spans 12 amino acids. Trimming took 5 bases from V and 9 from J, leaving 11 bases between them. This chain's CDR3 is CASSPRRGEQFF. The CDR3 nucleotides read TGTGCCAGCAGTCCTCGCCGGGGTGAGCAGTTCTTC.

Ten or more counts support this clonotype. This rearrangement joins TRBV7-9 to TRBJ2-7, with D hard to call. V gave up 3 bases and J gave up 5 bases, with 8 bases separating them. CDR1 SEHNR and CDR2 FQNEAQ come from the germline V gene (reference sequence). The CDR3 runs 12 residues. The CDR3 region is CASSFLEDEQYF. Written as DNA, the CDR3 is TGTGCCAGCAGCTTTCTGGAAGACGAGCAGTACTTC. Looking up the rest from reference TRBV7-9 and TRBJ2-7 gives the full variable domain: DTGVSQNPRHKITKRGQNVTFRCDPISEHNRLYWYRQTLGQGPEFLTYFQNEAQLEKSRLLSDRFSAERPKGSFSTLEIQRTEQGDSAMYLCASSFLEDEQYFGPGTRLTVT.

The table lists this clonotype with a few counts. The rearrangement uses TRBV11-2 and TRBJ1-3, with D possibly matching TRBD1 (6 bases). The CDR3 length is 15 residues. The V and J ends lost 4 bases and 1 base respectively, with 11 bases between them. Germline V CDR1 and CDR2: SGHAT, FQNNGV. CDR3 sequence reads: CASSWGAGSGNTIYF. The CDR3 nucleotides are TGTGCCAGCAGCTGGGGGGCGGGATCTGGAAACACCATATATTTT. Together with reference TRBV11-2 and TRBJ1-3, the CDR3 gives the full variable domain: EAGVAQSPRYKIIEKRQSVAFWCNPISGHATLYWYQQILGQGPKLLIQFQNNGVVDDSQLPKDRFSAERLKGVDSTLKIQPAKLEDSAVYLCASSWGAGSGNTIYFGEGSWLTVV.

V is TRBV2 and J is TRBJ2-7; 8 bases are shared with TRBD2. The CDR3 is 16 amino acids. After removal of 5 bases from V and 0 bases from J, the junction contained 9 bases not matched to a gene. In germline, CDR1 is SNHLY, CDR2 FYNNEI. CDR3 amino acids: CASSSGGAGASYEQYF. Here the CDR3 DNA reads TGTGCCAGCAGTTCGGGGGGGGCAGGGGCCTCCTACGAGCAGTACTTC.

This clonotype was observed at least ten times. The chain joins TRBV15 to TRBJ1-5, with D possibly TRBD1 on 5 matching bases. Germline CDR1 and CDR2: LNHNV and YYDKDF (reference sequence). CDR3 size: 13 residues. Trimming removed 0 bases from V and 7 bases from J, with 7 bases in between. The CDR3 region is CATSRDGAQPQHF. The CDR3 DNA reads as TGTGCCACCAGCAGAGATGGGGCACAGCCCCAGCATTTT.

This chain links TRBV20-1 with TRBJ2-7; D remains ambiguous. V was clipped by 4 bases and J by 3 bases, with 7 bases between them. The CDR3 extends over 11 amino acids. CDR1 DFQATT and CDR2 SNEGSKA come from the germline V gene (reference sequence). CDR3 bases: TGCAGTGCTATCCCTCTCTACGAGCAGTACTTC. This sequence encodes CSAIPLYEQYF.

The V and J genes are TRBV5-6 and TRBJ2-1, with 11 bases aligning to TRBD2. The CDR3 has 17 amino acids. The germline gives CDR1 SGHDT, CDR2 YYEEEE. With 5 bases clipped from V and 4 bases from J, the junction kept 11 bases outside the gene matches. CDR3 amino acids: CASRRTASGRSYNEQFF. The CDR3 nucleotides read TGTGCCAGCAGACGGACGGCTAGCGGGAGGAGTTACAATGAGCAGTTCTTC.

This clonotype was detected a few times. J is TRBJ2-5 and V is TRBV20-1, with D possibly TRBD1 on 6 matching bases. The V end was cut by 2 bases, the J end by 1 base, with 11 bases between. This CDR3 has 14 residues. Germline-derived CDR1 and CDR2 are DFQATT and SNEGSKA (reference sequence). The CDR3 is CSARSNRAQETQYF. The CDR3 DNA reads TGCAGTGCTAGATCGAACAGGGCCCAAGAGACCCAGTACTTC.

This clonotype was seen many times. This chain uses TRBV18 with TRBJ1-1; 7 bases line up with TRBD1. Germline CDR1 and CDR2: KGHSH and LQKENI. This CDR3 has 15 residues. V trimming: 3 bases; J trimming: 7 bases; junction bases outside the gene matches: 11. The CDR3 nucleotides read TGTGCCAGCTCACCGGGGACAGAGGTCTTCTTTGAAGCTTTCTTT. This translates into CASSPGTEVFFEAFF.

In its sample, this clonotype was seen many times. The chain couples TRBV28 to TRBJ1-2; 10 bases match TRBD1. The CDR3 runs to 15 residues. CDR1 is MDHEN, CDR2 SYDVKM, per germline. J was trimmed by 4 bases and V by 4 bases; bases with no gene match: 6. For the CDR3, the DNA is TGTGCCAGCAGTTCGGGGACAGGGGACCTCTATGGCTACACCTTC. Translation gives CASSSGTGDLYGYTF.

This clonotype was observed at least ten times. The rearrangement joins TRBV10-1 to TRBJ2-2; unclear D gene. This CDR3 is 16 amino acids long. CDR1 and CDR2 from the germline V gene are WNHNN and SYGVQD (reference sequence). Trimming shortened V by 7 bases and J by 3 bases, and 18 bases separated the two germline ends. The CDR3 DNA is TGCGCCAGCACGGATTACCGCCCCACCCACACCGGGGAGCTGTTTTTT. It is translated as CASTDYRPTHTGELFF.

V is TRBV4-1 and J is TRBJ2-5; TRBD2 aligns across 7 bases. V shed 0 bases and J 6 bases; nucleotides not matched to a gene: 10. From germline, CDR1 is MGHRA and CDR2 YSYEKL. The CDR3 is made up of 16 amino acids. CDR3 nucleotide sequence: TGCGCCAGCAGCCAAGAAGAGCGGGGCCCGCTAAAGACCCAGTACTTC. Translating gives CASSQEERGPLKTQYF.

Many counts were recorded for this clonotype. CDR3 in amino acids: CATSRGGPAYEQYF. The CDR3 coding sequence is TGTGCCACCAGCAGAGGCGGACCGGCCTACGAGCAGTACTTC. The chain carries TRBV15 and TRBJ2-7, with unresolved D. There are 14 residues in the CDR3. Per the germline V gene, CDR1 is LNHNV and CDR2 is YYDKDF (reference sequence). V dropped 1 base and J dropped 2 bases, with 9 bases sitting between them.

The genes are TRBV7-9 and TRBJ2-7, with 8 bases identical to TRBD1. The V gene end was trimmed by 5 bases and the J gene end by 2 bases; junction bases not matched to a gene: 17. This CDR3 is built from 18 residues. Germline values: CDR1 SEHNR, CDR2 FQNEAQ (reference sequence). The CDR3 bases are TGTGCCAGCAGCCTCAGCACGGACCCGGGACAGGTCCCCTACGAGCAGTACTTC. Translated: CASSLSTDPGQVPYEQYF.

The chain joins TRBV9 to TRBJ2-1; 9 bases map to TRBD1. CDR3 size: 17 residues. The germline V gene has CDR1 SGDLS and CDR2 YYNGEE. The V segment lost 4 bases and the J segment 6 bases; nucleotides outside the gene matches: 14. The CDR3 DNA is TGTGCCAGCAGCTCTCCGACTGGGGACAGGGCTTCCAATGAGCAGTTCTTC. Residues: CASSSPTGDRASNEQFF.

This chain connects TRBV20-1 to TRBJ2-4; perhaps TRBD1 as D (5 bases). Deletions cut 5 bases from V and 3 bases from J, with 14 bases between. The CDR3 is 14 amino acids. The germline V gene has CDR1 DFQATT and CDR2 SNEGSKA (reference sequence). The CDR3 DNA follows: TGCAGTGCTGTTCGCCCCGGACACAAAAACATTCAGTACTTC. Translated: CSAVRPGHKNIQYF.

This chain joins TRBV7-9 and TRBJ1-2, with D unresolved. V lost 11 bases and J 2 bases, leaving 12 bases between the germline ends. CDR3 length equals 12 residues. Germline V lookup: CDR1 SEHNR, CDR2 FQNEAQ (reference sequence). The CDR3 reads CAGEEGNYGYTF. The CDR3 nucleotides are TGTGCCGGGGAGGAGGGAAACTATGGCTACACCTTC.

This clonotype was observed at least ten times. V is TRBV7-2 and J is TRBJ2-1; tentative D call: TRBD2 (5 bases). V lost 1 base and J lost 5, with 12 bases in between. Germline V gives CDR1 SGHTA, CDR2 FQGNSA. This CDR3 is 15 amino acids long. The CDR3 sequence: CASSLGRGHHNEQFF. Here the CDR3 DNA reads TGTGCCAGCAGCTTAGGCCGGGGTCACCACAATGAGCAGTTCTTC.

This clonotype was counted ten times or more. V is TRBV9 and J is TRBJ2-7; D possibly corresponds to TRBD2 (5 bases). In germline, CDR1 is SGDLS, CDR2 YYNGEE. Trimming took off 0 bases at V and 3 bases at J, with 10 bases between the two ends. The CDR3 contains 14 residues. Here the CDR3 reads CASSVVPDFYEQYF. The CDR3 region has the DNA TGTGCCAGCAGCGTAGTTCCGGACTTCTACGAGCAGTACTTC.

This clonotype was picked up a small number of times. This sequence joins TRBV7-2 and TRBJ1-2, with TRBD1 as a possible D gene (6 bases). V was shortened by 5 bases and J by 5 bases, with 12 bases between the two germline ends. This CDR3 has 13 residues. The germline CDR1 and CDR2 sequences are SGHTA and FQGNSA. CDR3 region: CASSLNRAYGYTF. CDR3 coding DNA: TGTGCCAGCAGCCTGAACAGGGCATATGGCTACACCTTC.